This TCR beta chain was documented in a study of cytomegalovirus exposure and HLA in healthy donors. Trimming removed 5 bases from V and 0 bases from J, with 4 bases in between. The CDR3 length is 12 residues. Germline V lookup: CDR1 MNHEY, CDR2 SMNVEV (reference sequence). As to this clone: Antigen: not known.

Amplification used 60 Vbeta primers and 13 Jbeta primers. Some clones are missing from TCRdb's copy, which holds only in-frame ones; the method was immunoSEQ multiplex PCR. Of some 180,000 clones listed, about four fifths are singletons. The study, taken as a whole, reports: The majority of CMV-associated TCR beta chains were reported as apparently HLA-restricted in a later analysis. The listing of 150 to 200 TCR beta chains classed them as cytomegalovirus-associated. Researchers reported in a later analysis that a missense DCLRE1C variant was tied to TCR beta V- and J-gene trimming.

Input material: PBMCs. This rearrangement joins TRBV27 to TRBJ2-5, with unresolved D. The sequence was collected from a woman aged 18 to 35 in good health and CMV-seronegative. The CDR3 reads CASSPNQETQYF. CDR3 bases: TGTGCCAGCAGTCCAAACCAAGAGACCCAGTACTTC.